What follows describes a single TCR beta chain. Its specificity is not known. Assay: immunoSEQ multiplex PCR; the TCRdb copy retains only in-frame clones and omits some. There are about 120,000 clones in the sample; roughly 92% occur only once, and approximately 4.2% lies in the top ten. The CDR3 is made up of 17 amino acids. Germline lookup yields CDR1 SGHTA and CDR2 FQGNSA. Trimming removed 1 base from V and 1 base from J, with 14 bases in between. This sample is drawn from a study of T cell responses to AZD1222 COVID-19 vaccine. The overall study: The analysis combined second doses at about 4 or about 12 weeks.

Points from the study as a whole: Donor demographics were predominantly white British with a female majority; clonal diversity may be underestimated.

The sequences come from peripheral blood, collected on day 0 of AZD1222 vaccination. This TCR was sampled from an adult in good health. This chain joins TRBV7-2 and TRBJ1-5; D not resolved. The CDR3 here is CASSLGGGSGSNQPQHF. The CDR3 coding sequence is TGTGCCAGCAGCTTAGGTGGAGGCTCAGGCAGCAATCAGCCCCAGCATTTT.